The clone carrying this TCR beta chain was seen ten or more times. Its specificity is unknown. The data belong to a study of T-cell memory formation after mild COVID-19. The wider study: Each donor largely had its own TCR clusters.

General study results and limits: Clones that got smaller from day 15 to 85 had even CD4/CD8, while clones growing later tipped toward CD4+. The appearance of some responding clones in pre-infection memory suggested that cross-reactive memory joined. SARS-CoV-2 specificity of second-wave clones peaking day 37 was unconfirmed.

TCRdb passed the 5' RACE reads through MiXCR, listing each CDR3 protein once. This table has 300,000 to 400,000 distinct CDR3 sequences, roughly 13% appearing once. The source material was PBMCs or a T cell subset sorted from them (not recorded which). The TCR was taken from a man aged 18 to 30 who had mild COVID-19 (a few samples of this study predate the infection). Cell type and time point are not known.

The CDR3, as DNA: TGCGCCAGCAGCCCTAGCGGTGAAGGATACGAGCAGTACTTC. Protein product: CASSPSGEGYEQYF. This rearrangement joins TRBV4-3 to TRBJ2-7, with 7 bases identical to TRBD2. This CDR3 contains 14 residues. V gave up 4 bases and J gave up 4 bases; unmatched junction bases: 7. Germline CDR1 is LGHNA and CDR2 is YSLEER.